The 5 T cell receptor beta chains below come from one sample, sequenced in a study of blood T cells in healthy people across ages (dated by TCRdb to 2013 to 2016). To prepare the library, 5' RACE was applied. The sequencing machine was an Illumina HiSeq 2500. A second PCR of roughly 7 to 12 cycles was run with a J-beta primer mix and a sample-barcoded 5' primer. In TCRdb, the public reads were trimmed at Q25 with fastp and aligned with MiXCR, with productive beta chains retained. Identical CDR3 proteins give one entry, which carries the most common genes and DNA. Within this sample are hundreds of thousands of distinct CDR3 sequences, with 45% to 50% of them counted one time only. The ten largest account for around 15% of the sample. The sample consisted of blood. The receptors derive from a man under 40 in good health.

The CDR3 bases are TGCGCCAGCAGCCAGGCCCTCCGCTCTAGCGGGAGCTCCTACAATGAGCAGTTCTTC. The encoded protein is CASSQALRSSGSSYNEQFF. This chain links TRBV4-1 with TRBJ2-1, with 10 bases aligning to TRBD2. The J segment lost 0 bases and the V segment lost 3 bases, leaving 11 bases of the junction unmatched. CDR1 is MGHRA and CDR2 is YSYEKL in the germline V gene. The CDR3 has 19 amino acids.

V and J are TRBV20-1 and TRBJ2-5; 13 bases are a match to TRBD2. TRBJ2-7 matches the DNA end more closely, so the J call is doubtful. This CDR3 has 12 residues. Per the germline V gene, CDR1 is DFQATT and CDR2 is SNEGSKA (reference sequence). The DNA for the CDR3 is TGCAGTGGGACTAGCGGGAGCTACGAGCAGTACTTC. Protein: CSGTSGSYEQYF.

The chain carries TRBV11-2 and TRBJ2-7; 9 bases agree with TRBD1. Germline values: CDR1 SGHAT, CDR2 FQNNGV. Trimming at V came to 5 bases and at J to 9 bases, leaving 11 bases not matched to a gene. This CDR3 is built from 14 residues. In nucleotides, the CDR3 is TGTGCCAGCAGCGAAGGGACAGGGACCCACGGGCAGTACTTC. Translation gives CASSEGTGTHGQYF.

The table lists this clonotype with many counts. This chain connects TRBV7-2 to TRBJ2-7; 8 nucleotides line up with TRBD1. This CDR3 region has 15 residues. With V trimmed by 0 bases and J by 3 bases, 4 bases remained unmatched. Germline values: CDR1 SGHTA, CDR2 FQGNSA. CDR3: CASSLAGQGLYEQYF. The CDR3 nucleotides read TGTGCCAGCAGCTTAGCAGGACAGGGCCTCTACGAGCAGTACTTC.

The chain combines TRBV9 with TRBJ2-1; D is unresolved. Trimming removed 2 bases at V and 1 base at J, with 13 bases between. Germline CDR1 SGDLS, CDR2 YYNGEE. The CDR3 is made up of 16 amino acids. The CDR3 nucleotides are TGTGCCAGCAGCGTCTTATTCGGCTTTTCCTACAATGAGCAGTTCTTC. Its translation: CASSVLFGFSYNEQFF. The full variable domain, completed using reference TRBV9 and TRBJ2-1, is DSGVTQTPKHLITATGQRVTLRCSPRSGDLSVYWYQQSLDQGLQFLIQYYNGEERAKGNILERFSAQQFPDLHSELNLSSLELGDSALYFCASSVLFGFSYNEQFFGPGTRLTVL.